Listed below are T cell receptor beta chains from one sample, sequenced in a study of shared clonotypes between healthy human individuals. Libraries were prepared by immunoSEQ multiplex PCR; TCRdb keeps only in-frame clonotypes and omits some of them. The data contain some 2.1 million clones, around 93% of them singletons. The sample comprised naive CD8+ T cells from PBMCs. Receptors were obtained from a man between 18 and 29 years old in good health. Some clones in this sample may be carry-over from other donors' samples. Each CDR3 is given with its conserved first and last residue. D genes are given only for firm matches. A clone size is listed for some rows: how often the clone was seen (once, few, many), or a class if it is expanded.

V gene: TRBV28
clone size: .
D gene: .
CDR3 length: 15
J gene: TRBJ2-1
CDR3 DNA: TGTGCCAGCAGTTTTATGGGACTCGACGACAATGAGCAGTTCTTC
CDR3 protein: CASSFMGLDDNEQFF

V gene: TRBV5-6
clone size: once
D gene: .
CDR3 length: 17
J gene: TRBJ2-6
CDR3 DNA: TGTGCCAGCAGCTTGGATTATGGGGTCGCTGGGGCCAACGTCCTGACTTTC
CDR3 protein: CASSLDYGVAGANVLTF

V gene: TRBV10-2
clone size: few
D gene: .
CDR3 length: 12
J gene: TRBJ1-1
CDR3 DNA: TGCGCCAGCAGTGAGCCGAGCACTGAAGCTTTCTTT
CDR3 protein: CASSEPSTEAFF

V gene: TRBV29-1
clone size: .
D gene: .
CDR3 length: 11
J gene: TRBJ2-2
CDR3 DNA: TGCAGCGCCCTCGGGGCCGGGGAGCTGTTTTTT
CDR3 protein: CSALGAGELFF

V gene: TRBV6-5
clone size: .
D gene: .
CDR3 length: 13
J gene: TRBJ2-7
CDR3 DNA: TGTGCCAGCAGCTTCGGACAAGCCTACGAGCAGTACTTC
CDR3 protein: CASSFGQAYEQYF

V gene: TRBV13
clone size: .
D gene: .
CDR3 length: 16
J gene: TRBJ2-2
CDR3 DNA: TGTGCCAGCAGCTTGGGGGGGGCCCGATCCACCGGGGAGCTGTTTTTT
CDR3 protein: CASSLGGARSTGELFF

V gene: TRBV19
clone size: .
D gene: .
CDR3 length: 17
J gene: TRBJ1-5
CDR3 DNA: TGTGCCAGTAGGGCCACAGGGTGGTCCATTGTGTCGCAGCCCCAGCATTTT
CDR3 protein: CASRATGWSIVSQPQHF

V gene: TRBV7-9
clone size: .
D gene: TRBD2
CDR3 length: 15
J gene: TRBJ2-5
CDR3 DNA: TGTGCCAGCAGCTTAAGGGTCGGGAGGAGAGAGACCCAGTACTTC
CDR3 protein: CASSLRVGRRETQYF

V gene: TRBV10-2
clone size: .
D gene: TRBD1
CDR3 length: 15
J gene: TRBJ1-1
CDR3 DNA: TGCGCCAGCAGACAGACAGGGGGCAGGATCACTGAAGCTTTCTTT
CDR3 protein: CASRQTGGRITEAFF

V gene: TRBV5-6
clone size: once
D gene: TRBD2
CDR3 length: 17
J gene: TRBJ2-2
CDR3 DNA: TGTGCCAGCAGCTTGGCAGCGGGAGGGCCTCGGATCGGGGAGCTGTTTTTT
CDR3 protein: CASSLAAGGPRIGELFF

V gene: TRBV19
clone size: once
D gene: .
CDR3 length: 13
J gene: TRBJ2-7
CDR3 DNA: TGTGCCAGTAGCTCCTCATTCGGGAACGAGCAGTACTTC
CDR3 protein: CASSSSFGNEQYF

V gene: TRBV2
clone size: .
D gene: .
CDR3 length: 11
J gene: TRBJ1-1
CDR3 DNA: TGTGCCAGCAGGTTGCCCGCTGAAGCTTTCTTT
CDR3 protein: CASRLPAEAFF

V gene: TRBV9
clone size: .
D gene: .
CDR3 length: 13
J gene: TRBJ2-7
CDR3 DNA: TGTGCCAGCAGCCCTACCAGGGAAAACGAGCAGTACTTC
CDR3 protein: CASSPTRENEQYF

V gene: TRBV27
clone size: .
D gene: .
CDR3 length: 14
J gene: TRBJ1-4
CDR3 DNA: TGTGCCAGCAGACCTCAGGTGGGGAGTGAAAAACTGTTTTTT
CDR3 protein: CASRPQVGSEKLFF

V gene: TRBV15
clone size: .
D gene: .
CDR3 length: 15
J gene: TRBJ2-7
CDR3 DNA: TGTGCCACCAGCAGAGATTGGGGGTTGGCCTACGAGCAGTACTTC
CDR3 protein: CATSRDWGLAYEQYF

V gene: TRBV7-9
clone size: .
D gene: .
CDR3 length: 14
J gene: TRBJ2-7
CDR3 DNA: TGTGCCAGCAGCCTACGGGACGGACCCTACGAGCAGTACTTC
CDR3 protein: CASSLRDGPYEQYF

V gene: TRBV7-9
clone size: .
D gene: .
CDR3 length: 14
J gene: TRBJ1-2
CDR3 DNA: TGTGCCAGCAGCTTAGGTCAGGTTTCGGAGGGCTACACCTTC
CDR3 protein: CASSLGQVSEGYTF

V gene: TRBV4-3
clone size: .
D gene: .
CDR3 length: 15
J gene: TRBJ1-2
CDR3 DNA: TGCGCCAGCAGCCAAGACAGGCGCGGGATCTATGGCTACACCTTC
CDR3 protein: CASSQDRRGIYGYTF

V gene: TRBV5-1
clone size: .
D gene: .
CDR3 length: 11
J gene: TRBJ2-7
CDR3 DNA: TGCGCCAGCAGCGCCGCCTACGAGCAGTACTTC
CDR3 protein: CASSAAYEQYF

V gene: TRBV6-1
clone size: .
D gene: TRBD1
CDR3 length: 17
J gene: TRBJ1-1
CDR3 DNA: TGTGCCAGCAGTGGATCAGACAGGGGGCTGACGTACACTGAAGCTTTCTTT
CDR3 protein: CASSGSDRGLTYTEAFF

V gene: TRBV5-1
clone size: .
D gene: .
CDR3 length: 14
J gene: TRBJ1-1
CDR3 DNA: TGCGCCAGCAGCTTTGTCACCATGAACACTGAAGCTTTCTTT
CDR3 protein: CASSFVTMNTEAFF

V gene: TRBV27
clone size: .
D gene: .
CDR3 length: 13
J gene: TRBJ1-2
CDR3 DNA: TGTGCCAGCAGTCCATCCAGGGGTCATGGCTACACCTTC
CDR3 protein: CASSPSRGHGYTF

V gene: TRBV18
clone size: .
D gene: .
CDR3 length: 13
J gene: TRBJ1-1
CDR3 DNA: TGTGCCAGCTCACCAGGGGGCCACACTGAAGCTTTCTTT
CDR3 protein: CASSPGGHTEAFF

V gene: TRBV19
clone size: .
D gene: TRBD1
CDR3 length: 15
J gene: TRBJ1-5
CDR3 DNA: TGTGCCAGTGGTCAGGACAGGGCTGTGTTTCAGCCCCAGCATTTT
CDR3 protein: CASGQDRAVFQPQHF

V gene: TRBV11-2
clone size: .
D gene: .
CDR3 length: 16
J gene: TRBJ2-7
CDR3 DNA: TGTGCCAGCAGCTTAGATCAGCGCATAAAGTCCTACGAGCAGTACTTC
CDR3 protein: CASSLDQRIKSYEQYF

V gene: TRBV28
clone size: .
D gene: TRBD1
CDR3 length: 15
J gene: TRBJ2-7
CDR3 DNA: TGTGCCAGCAGCTCCCCTACAGGGGCGGTCCACGAGCAGTACTTC
CDR3 protein: CASSSPTGAVHEQYF

V gene: TRBV19
clone size: .
D gene: .
CDR3 length: 15
J gene: TRBJ1-5
CDR3 DNA: TGTGCCAGTAGTACAGCCCCAGGGGCTGGTCAGCCCCAGCATTTT
CDR3 protein: CASSTAPGAGQPQHF

V gene: TRBV6-5
clone size: .
D gene: .
CDR3 length: 14
J gene: TRBJ2-7
CDR3 DNA: TGTGCCAGCAGTTACCGGGACACCTCCTACGAGCAGTACTTC
CDR3 protein: CASSYRDTSYEQYF

V gene: TRBV27
clone size: .
D gene: .
CDR3 length: 13
J gene: TRBJ1-1
CDR3 DNA: TGTGCCAGCAGTTTAAGCAGGGACACTGAAGCTTTCTTT
CDR3 protein: CASSLSRDTEAFF

V gene: TRBV9
clone size: .
D gene: TRBD2
CDR3 length: 14
J gene: TRBJ2-7
CDR3 DNA: TGTGCCAGCGGGTTTGGGACTAGAGGTTCTGAGCAGTACTTC
CDR3 protein: CASGFGTRGSEQYF

V gene: TRBV5-1
clone size: .
D gene: TRBD2
CDR3 length: 18
J gene: TRBJ2-1
CDR3 DNA: TGCGCCAGCAGCTTCAATCGGAGACTAGCGGGGGAGAACAATGAGCAGTTCTTC
CDR3 protein: CASSFNRRLAGENNEQFF

V gene: TRBV4-2
clone size: few
D gene: .
CDR3 length: 15
J gene: TRBJ1-5
CDR3 DNA: TGTGCCAGCAGCCAAGAAGCCGGGGTGAGTCAGCCCCAGCATTTT
CDR3 protein: CASSQEAGVSQPQHF

V gene: TRBV9
clone size: once
D gene: .
CDR3 length: 11
J gene: TRBJ2-1
CDR3 DNA: TGTGCCAGCAGCGTAGGAAGTGAGCAGTTCTTC
CDR3 protein: CASSVGSEQFF

V gene: TRBV4-1
clone size: .
D gene: TRBD2
CDR3 length: 17
J gene: TRBJ2-1
CDR3 DNA: TGCGCCGCTCGGGAGCGGGAGGGCCTTAGTGTTGGCCATGAGCAGTTCTTC
CDR3 protein: CAAREREGLSVGHEQFF

V gene: TRBV7-8
clone size: once
D gene: .
CDR3 length: 16
J gene: TRBJ1-3
CDR3 DNA: TGTGCCAGCAGCCTAGGGACCTATCGAGCGGGAAACACCATATATTTT
CDR3 protein: CASSLGTYRAGNTIYF

V gene: TRBV7-9
clone size: .
D gene: .
CDR3 length: 15
J gene: TRBJ2-2
CDR3 DNA: TGTGCCAGCAGCTTAGGAATCGGGTCTCCCGGGGAGCTGTTTTTT
CDR3 protein: CASSLGIGSPGELFF

V gene: TRBV6-5
clone size: .
D gene: .
CDR3 length: 15
J gene: TRBJ1-5
CDR3 DNA: TGTGCCAGCAGCGTCGGACGGCTTAGCAATCAGCCCCAGCATTTT
CDR3 protein: CASSVGRLSNQPQHF

V gene: TRBV30
clone size: .
D gene: .
CDR3 length: 15
J gene: TRBJ1-1
CDR3 DNA: TGTGCCTGGAGTGGGCCGGCAGGAATGAACACTGAAGCTTTCTTT
CDR3 protein: CAWSGPAGMNTEAFF

V gene: TRBV10-3
clone size: few
D gene: .
CDR3 length: 11
J gene: TRBJ2-7
CDR3 DNA: TGTGCCACCTGGGCCTCCTACGAGCAGTACTTC
CDR3 protein: CATWASYEQYF